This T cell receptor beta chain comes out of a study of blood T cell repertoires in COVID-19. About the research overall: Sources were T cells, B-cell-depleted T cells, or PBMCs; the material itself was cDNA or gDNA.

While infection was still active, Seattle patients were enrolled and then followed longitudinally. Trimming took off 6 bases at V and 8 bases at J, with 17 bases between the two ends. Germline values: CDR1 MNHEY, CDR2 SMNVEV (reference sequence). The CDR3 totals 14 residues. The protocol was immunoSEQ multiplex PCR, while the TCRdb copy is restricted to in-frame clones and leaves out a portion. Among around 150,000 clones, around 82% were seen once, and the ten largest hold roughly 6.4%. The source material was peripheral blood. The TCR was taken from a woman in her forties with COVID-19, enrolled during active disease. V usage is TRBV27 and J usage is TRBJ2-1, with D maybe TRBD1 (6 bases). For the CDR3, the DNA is TGTGCCAGCAGATGGGCAGGGGACGTTGATGAGCAGTTCTTC. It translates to CASRWAGDVDEQFF.